This T cell receptor beta chain was retrieved from a study of T cell responses to AZD1222 COVID-19 vaccine (dated by TCRdb to the early 2020s). Regarding the complete study: Because spike-specific TCR depth and breadth did not differ between the two schedules, AZD1222 recipients who got a second dose at roughly 4 weeks were pooled with those who got a second dose at roughly 12 weeks. TCR sequencing covered roughly 230 trial participants: 200 to 210 given two doses of AZD1222 and about 26 given two doses of MenACWY control vaccine. Trial participants were enrolled into age subgroups of 18-55, 56-69 and 70-plus years, which contained 148, 28 and 57 TCR-sequenced participants, respectively. The full study reports these points: Because no day 14 peak-response samples were available, repertoires were characterized only after the peak T cell response. In the small 56-69-year group, the increase in depth fell short of significance, most likely because of low power. Spike-specific TCR breadth and depth rose significantly after two AZD1222 doses compared with day 0 and with MenACWY recipients. Vaccine-associated CD4 TCRs spanned the whole spike protein, with dominant responses in regions 160-218 and 743-854. Most participants were white British and females outnumbered males, and the authors suggested that clonal diversity may have been underestimated. Nearly half of unique spike-specific TCRs reportedly recognized epitopes outside regions mutated in the B.1.351 and B.1.1.7 variants. Conclusions about previously exposed vaccinees are limited because only six or seven AZD1222 recipients were SARS-CoV-2 seropositive at baseline.

About this clone: Its antigen remains undetermined. No per-base quality is available; no much larger clone lies one base away.

Taken with the paper, the label for time point translates to: baseline before first vaccination. The vaccinee samples were drawn from two UK trials, COV001 and COV002, one of which was a single-blind randomized controlled phase 2/3 trial testing AZD1222 (ChAdOx1 nCoV-19) in healthy adults. For TCRbeta chain sequencing, PBMC samples from trial participants were taken at day 0 and at day 28 after the second dose. The CDR3 regions of human TCRbeta chains were analyzed by immunosequencing. In the original analysis: TCRs in the repertoires were matched against a reference library of SARS-CoV-2-specific TCRs that had been generated with the MIRA antigen-specificity platform. Breadth was defined as the fraction of unique TCRs that were SARS-CoV-2-associated, and depth was defined as the fraction of total T cells that were SARS-CoV-2-associated. Using the MIRA data, each spike-specific TCR was mapped to the spike region that the TCR reacts to and placed in a CD4 or CD8 class. Log10-transformed breadth and depth values were compared by one-way ANOVA with Sidak's multiple comparisons tests. As stored in TCRdb, this immuneACCESS dataset retains in-frame rearrangements with V and J assigned. A fraction of the clones does not appear; measured against another copy, unresolved V genes explain less than half of the discrepancy, and the remainder lacks a known reason. That table gives V, J and clone size, and the DNA gave D and trimming. The sample data list over 100,000 clones, and approximately 83% of these were observed just once. About 9.4% of the sample belongs to the ten largest clones.

This sample comprised peripheral blood, obtained on day 0 of AZD1222 vaccination. The origin of this receptor is an adult in good health.

The bases are TGTGCCAGCAGCCAAGATAGGTCAGAAGGGGGCTCCGGCGAGCAGTACTTC. This yields the protein CASSQDRSEGGSGEQYF. The chain is assembled from TRBV14 and TRBJ2-7; 7 of the junction bases match TRBD1. The CDR3 runs 17 amino acids, cysteine and phenylalanine included. Of all the DNA, just the CDR3 is kept, 51 bases in frame from base 1. Reading the germline V gene gives CDR1 SGHDN and CDR2 FVKESK. The V end gives up 0 bases and the J end 6 bases, leaving 14 bases in the junction not matched to a gene.